The 25 T cell receptor beta chains below were found in one sample sequenced in a study of breast tumors, draining lymph nodes, adjacent tissues. Axillary draining lymph nodes of breast cancer patients supplied the node samples. Each CDR3 protein is one row after TCRdb ran MiXCR on the multiplex PCR reads. This table has 140,000 to 150,000 distinct CDR3 sequences, 30% to 35% appearing once. The specimen sequenced was axillary lymph node tissue. Every receptor here comes from a female donor with breast cancer. Some clones in this sample may be carry-over from other donors' samples.

The sample holds many counts of this clonotype. The V call is TRBV5-1, the J call TRBJ1-3; TRBD1 agrees at 10 bases. Germline loops: CDR1 SGHRS, CDR2 YFSETQ. V lost 0 bases and J lost 2; bases outside the gene matches: 2. The CDR3 totals 16 residues. The CDR3 DNA reads as TGCGCCAGCAGCTTGGCCGGACAGGGGGCTGGAAACACCATATATTTT. Protein sequence: CASSLAGQGAGNTIYF.

This clonotype was observed at least ten times. This sequence joins TRBV27 and TRBJ2-7, with TRBD1 matching over 10 bases. Germline V gene lookup returns CDR1 MNHEY and CDR2 SMNVEV (reference sequence). The CDR3 is 15 amino acids. The V gene end was trimmed by 6 bases and the J gene end by 7 bases; junction bases not matched to a gene: 12. The CDR3: CASSGAGTGADEQYF. DNA of the CDR3: TGTGCCAGCAGCGGAGCCGGGACAGGGGCTGATGAGCAGTACTTC.

This clonotype was counted at least ten times. This chain joins TRBV20-1 and TRBJ2-2; TRBD1 agrees at 9 bases. CDR1 and CDR2 from the germline V gene are DFQATT and SNEGSKA (reference sequence). Trimming cost V 1 base and J 3 bases; bases outside gene matches: 6. The CDR3 spans 16 residues. The CDR3 loop is CSARGITGGYTGELFF. The CDR3 nucleotides are TGCAGTGCTAGAGGAATCACAGGGGGCTACACCGGGGAGCTGTTTTTT.

This clonotype was counted many times. The V gene is TRBV5-5, the J gene TRBJ1-3; D gene unclear. V was shortened by 0 bases and J by 6 bases, with 7 bases between the two germline ends. This CDR3 has 13 amino acids. Looked up from germline, CDR1 is SGHKS and CDR2 is YYEKEE (reference sequence). CDR3 DNA sequence: TGTGCCAGCAGCTTGGATGGAAAAAACACCATATATTTT. It yields the protein CASSLDGKNTIYF.

This clonotype has a single count. This chain joins TRBV29-1 and TRBJ2-3, with 8 bases lining up with TRBD2. The CDR3 length is 14 residues. V dropped 6 bases and J dropped 5; count of bases not matched to a gene: 10. Germline CDR1 is SQVTM and CDR2 is ANQGSEA. The DNA for the CDR3 is TGCAGCGTGTCCCCCAGCGGGGGTGAAGATACGCAGTATTTT. This codes for CSVSPSGGEDTQYF.

This chain uses TRBV6-6 with TRBJ2-7; TRBD2 agrees at 10 bases. The CDR3 loop spans 12 amino acids. Germline V gene sequence: CDR1 MNHNY, CDR2 SVGAGI (reference sequence). With 6 bases clipped from V and 7 bases from J, the junction kept 3 bases outside the gene matches. The chain's CDR3 is CASRLGLAEQYV. The CDR3 DNA reads TGTGCCAGCAGATTGGGACTAGCGGAGCAGTACGTC.

This clonotype was seen at least ten times. This chain uses TRBV5-1 with TRBJ2-3; TRBD2 aligns across 7 bases. J gave up 4 bases and V 0 bases, and 5 bases lay outside the gene matches. This CDR3 spans 15 amino acids. Germline V CDR1 and CDR2: SGHRS, YFSETQ. This CDR3 reads CASSLERGAADTQYF. For the CDR3, the DNA is TGCGCCAGCAGCTTGGAGCGGGGTGCCGCAGATACGCAGTATTTT.

V is TRBV7-3 and J is TRBJ2-2; TRBD1 might be the D (5 bases). Per the germline V gene, CDR1 is SGHTA and CDR2 is FQGTGA. CDR3 length: 17 residues. V was shortened by 0 bases and J by 14 bases, with 25 bases between the two germline ends. CDR3 residues: CASSLTPRVGNTGQLFF. The CDR3 bases are TGTGCCAGCAGCTTAACGCCCAGGGTAGGGAACACCGGGCAACTGTTTTTT.

This clonotype was picked up many times. For the CDR3, the DNA is TGTGCCAGCAGCTTGCCCGAGGGACAGCTACTCTATGGCTACACCTTC. Its translation is CASSLPEGQLLYGYTF. The chain combines TRBV5-6 with TRBJ1-2; 7 bases are a match to TRBD1. This CDR3 has 16 amino acids. Trimming took 1 base from V and 4 from J; bases not matched to a gene: 10. Germline values: CDR1 SGHDT, CDR2 YYEEEE.

The rearrangement joins TRBV7-2 to TRBJ2-2; no definite D call. CDR1 and CDR2 from the germline V gene are SGHTA and FQGNSA. The ends were cut back, 3 bases at V and 0 bases at J, with 14 bases in the middle. This CDR3 is 17 amino acids long. The CDR3 protein is CASSLGTRRTNTGELFF. CDR3 nucleotide sequence: TGTGCCAGCAGCTTGGGAACTCGGCGGACGAACACCGGGGAGCTGTTTTTT.

The sample holds many counts of this clonotype. The chain's CDR3 is CASSTRQGKGNEKLFF. The CDR3 DNA sequence: TGTGCCAGCAGCACTCGACAGGGGAAGGGTAATGAAAAACTGTTTTTT. V usage is TRBV3-1 and J usage is TRBJ1-4, with 8 bases aligning to TRBD1. Germline CDR1 is LGHDT and CDR2 is YNNKEL (reference sequence). This CDR3 spans 16 amino acids. With 5 bases clipped from V and 4 bases from J, the junction kept 9 bases outside the gene matches.

This clonotype was picked up many times. This sequence may be a read error, since a much larger clone differs from it by one base. The CDR3 here is CASRQGAVNSPLHF. CDR3 bases: TGTGCCAGCAGGCAGGGGGCGGTGAACTCACCCCTCCACTTT. J is TRBJ1-6 and V is TRBV6-4; 8 bases match TRBD1. This CDR3 is 14 amino acids long. V gave up 6 bases and J gave up 10 bases; unmatched junction bases: 8. Germline assignment: CDR1 MRHNA and CDR2 SNTAGT.

This clonotype has just one count. One junction end does not reproduce the germline sequence, and a read error may be involved. The rearrangement joins TRBV20-1 to TRBJ1-5, with a possible D match to TRBD1 (5 bases). This CDR3 is 14 amino acids long. The germline V gene encodes CDR1 DFQATT and CDR2 SNEGSKA (reference sequence). The CDR3 loop reads CSARDQRGHPPQHF. CDR3 in DNA: TGCAGTGCCAGAGATCAAAGGGGTCATCCGCCCCAGCACTTT.

This clonotype was detected ten times or more. The rearrangement joins TRBV5-1 to TRBJ1-2, with D perhaps matching TRBD1 (5 bases). V lost 6 bases and J 4 bases, leaving 13 bases between the germline ends. There are 13 residues in the CDR3. Germline lookup yields CDR1 SGHRS and CDR2 YFSETQ. The CDR3 spells CASNRDSGYGYTF. CDR3 bases: TGCGCCAGCAACCGGGACTCGGGCTATGGCTACACCTTC.

This clonotype was seen a handful of times. One base away lies a much larger clone, so this may be a sequencing read error. The chain joins TRBV4-2 to TRBJ1-2, with a weak D call TRBD1 (6 bases). Germline V gives CDR1 LGHNA, CDR2 YNFKEQ. This CDR3 has 16 residues. The germline V and J ends were trimmed by 1 base and 8 bases, with 20 bases remaining between them. For the CDR3, the DNA is TGTGCCAGCAGCCAAGCTTTAAGGACAGAGGGCTTCGGCTACACCTTC. It encodes CASSQALRTEGFGYTF.

The J gene is TRBJ1-5, the V gene TRBV24-1, with D possibly matching TRBD1 (6 bases). The CDR3 is 16 amino acids. The germline gives CDR1 KGHDR, CDR2 SFDVKD. Trimming shortened V by 4 bases and J by 5 bases, and 17 bases separated the two germline ends. The CDR3 region is CATSDWTRDKHQPQHF. For the CDR3, the DNA is TGTGCCACCAGTGACTGGACCCGGGACAAACATCAGCCCCAGCATTTT.

There are many counts of this clonotype. The chain employs TRBV2 and TRBJ1-4; no clear D. CDR1 is SNHLY, CDR2 FYNNEI, per germline. With 5 bases removed from V and 5 bases from J, the gap between germline ends came to 3 bases. This CDR3 has 11 residues. The DNA for the CDR3 is TGTGCCAGCAGTTACAATGAAAAACTGTTTTTT. Translation gives CASSYNEKLFF.

This clonotype was counted a few times. The chain couples TRBV7-2 to TRBJ2-7; possibly TRBD2 for D (7 bases). The V gene's germline CDR1 is SGHTA and CDR2 FQGNSA. The CDR3 totals 15 residues. V lost 0 bases and J lost 1, with 10 bases in between. The CDR3 region is CASSLAGGPSYEQYF. CDR3 bases: TGTGCCAGCAGCTTAGCGGGGGGGCCGTCCTACGAGCAGTACTTC.

The sample holds many counts of this clonotype. This chain joins TRBV6-1 and TRBJ1-6, with 9 positions matching TRBD1. Germline-derived CDR1 and CDR2 are MNHNS and SASEGT. V was pared by 5 bases and J by 7 bases, with 6 bases of the junction left unmatched. This CDR3 has 15 amino acids. The CDR3 DNA reads TGTGCCAGCAGTCATGGCGGACAGGGGAATTCACCCCTCCACTTT. Its protein is CASSHGGQGNSPLHF.

There are a few counts of this clonotype. DNA for the CDR3: TGTGCCAGCAGTTCCCCTCCACCGAGGGTCCTCAAAAGGGGGCCCCAGCATTTT. As protein: CASSSPPPRVLKRGPQHF. The chain recombines TRBV28 with TRBJ1-5; D may be TRBD1 (5 bases). Germline CDR1 reads MDHEN; CDR2 reads SYDVKM. There are 18 residues in the CDR3. With 4 bases removed from V and 9 bases from J, the gap between germline ends came to 28 bases.

This clonotype was counted once. The chain recombines TRBV19 with TRBJ1-2; 7 bases are shared with TRBD1. With V trimmed by 5 bases and J by 7 bases, 10 bases remained unmatched. Germline V gene data show CDR1 as LNHDA and CDR2 as SQIVND (reference sequence). The CDR3 sequence is 14 residues long. The CDR3 spells CASSDDRALGGYTF. The CDR3 DNA reads as TGTGCCAGTAGTGATGACAGGGCCCTGGGTGGCTACACCTTC.

This clonotype was recorded at least ten times. This chain joins TRBV7-9 and TRBJ1-5; no clear D gene. Trimming left V 3 bases short and J 7 bases short, with 7 bases between. Germline V gene lookup returns CDR1 SEHNR and CDR2 FQNEAQ (reference sequence). The CDR3 is 12 amino acids. CDR3 nucleotide sequence: TGTGCCAGCAGCTTGGAGATCCAGCCCCAGCATTTT. Its protein product is CASSLEIQPQHF. Combining the CDR3 with reference TRBV7-9 and TRBJ1-5 gives the whole variable domain DTGVSQNPRHKITKRGQNVTFRCDPISEHNRLYWYRQTLGQGPEFLTYFQNEAQLEKSRLLSDRFSAERPKGSFSTLEIQRTEQGDSAMYLCASSLEIQPQHFGDGTRLSIL.

This clonotype has at least ten counts. V is TRBV29-1 and J is TRBJ2-3, with TRBD2 matching 13 bases. Losses at the gene ends were 7 bases for V and 2 bases for J; bases not matched to a gene: 9. The CDR3 consists of 16 residues. Per the germline V gene, CDR1 is SQVTM and CDR2 is ANQGSEA. CDR3 sequence (DNA): TGCAGCGCGATCCCACTAGCGGGGGGGCCCACAGATACGCAGTATTTT. This sequence encodes CSAIPLAGGPTDTQYF.

This rearrangement joins TRBV5-6 to TRBJ1-1; D uncertain. Trimming removed 5 bases at V and 5 bases at J, with 13 bases between. Per germline, CDR1 SGHDT and CDR2 YYEEEE. CDR3 length: 13 residues. CDR3 DNA: TGTGCCAGCAGAGGCGTGGAAGGGACTGAAGCTTTCTTT. Protein sequence: CASRGVEGTEAFF. Variable domain in full (rest from reference TRBV5-6 and TRBJ1-1): DAGVTQSPTHLIKTRGQQVTLRCSPKSGHDTVSWYQQALGQGPQFIFQYYEEEERQRGNFPDRFSGHQFPNYSSELNVNALLLGDSALYLCASRGVEGTEAFFGQGTRLTVV.

There are many counts of this clonotype. The chain joins TRBV12-3 or TRBV12-4 to TRBJ2-7; D tentatively fits TRBD1 or TRBD2 (6 bases each). Trimming shortened V by 5 bases and J by 6 bases, and 11 bases separated the two germline ends. The length of the CDR3 is 12 residues. In nucleotides, the CDR3 is TGTGCCAGCAGTAGGGGGGACCTCGAGCAGTACGTC. Encoded protein: CASSRGDLEQYV.